This T cell receptor beta chain was sequenced during a study of blood T cell repertoires in COVID-19. As for the study in general: The study drew acute and convalescent COVID-19 samples from the United States, Italy and Spain. PBMCs, B-cell-depleted T cells, or T cells were the source of the cDNA or gDNA that made up the material.

Participants reported their clinical history, and cohort assignment relied on those reports. Here immunoSEQ multiplex PCR was the method, and the copy in TCRdb shows in-frame clones only, minus some. The sample lists fewer than 350,000 clones, 85% occurring once. The CDR3 is made up of 20 amino acids. This clonotype was sampled from a woman under 40 who had been exposed to COVID-19. The specimen was PBMCs or T cells enriched from blood (not recorded which). The chain employs TRBV21-1 and TRBJ2-3; the table's TRBD2 call for D was not verified on the DNA. TRBV21-1 is deemed a pseudogene. The CDR3 is CASSKKNGTSGRAITDTQYF. CDR3 DNA sequence: TGTGCCAGCAGCAAAAAGAATGGGACTAGCGGGAGGGCCATCACAGATACGCAGTATTTT.